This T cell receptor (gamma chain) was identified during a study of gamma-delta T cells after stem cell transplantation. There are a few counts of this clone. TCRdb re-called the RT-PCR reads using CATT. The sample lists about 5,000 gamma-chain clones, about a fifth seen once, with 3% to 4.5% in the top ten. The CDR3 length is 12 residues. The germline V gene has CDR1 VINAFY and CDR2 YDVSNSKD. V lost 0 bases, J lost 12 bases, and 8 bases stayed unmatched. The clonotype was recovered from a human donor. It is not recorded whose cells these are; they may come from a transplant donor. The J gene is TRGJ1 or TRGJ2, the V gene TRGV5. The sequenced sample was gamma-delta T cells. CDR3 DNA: TGTGCCACCTGGGACAGGCCAGTCCTGAAACTCTTT. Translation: CATWDRPVLKLF.